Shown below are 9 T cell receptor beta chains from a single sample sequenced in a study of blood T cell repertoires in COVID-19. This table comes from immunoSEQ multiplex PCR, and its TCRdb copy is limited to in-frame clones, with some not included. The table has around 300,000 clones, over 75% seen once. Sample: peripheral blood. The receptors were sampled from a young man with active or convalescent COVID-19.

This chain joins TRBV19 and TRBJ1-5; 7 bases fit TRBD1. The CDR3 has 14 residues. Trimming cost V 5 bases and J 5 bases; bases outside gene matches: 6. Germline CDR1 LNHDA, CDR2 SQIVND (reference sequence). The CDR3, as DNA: TGTGCCAGTAGTGCGGGACAGACTTATCAGCCCCAGCATTTT. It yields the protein CASSAGQTYQPQHF.

The chain's CDR3 is CASRAGRTYEQYF. The CDR3 nucleotides are TGTGCCAGCAGAGCGGGACGTACCTACGAGCAGTACTTC. V usage is TRBV6-5 and J usage is TRBJ2-7, with 7 bases matching TRBD2. The CDR3 is made up of 13 amino acids. V dropped 6 bases and J dropped 2; count of bases not matched to a gene: 4. The germline gives CDR1 MNHEY, CDR2 SVGAGI.

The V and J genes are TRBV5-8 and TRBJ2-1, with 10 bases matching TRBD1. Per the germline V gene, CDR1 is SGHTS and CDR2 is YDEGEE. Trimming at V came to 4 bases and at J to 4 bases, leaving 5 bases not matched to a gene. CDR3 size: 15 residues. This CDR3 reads CASSLGTGVYNEQFF. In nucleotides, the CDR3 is TGTGCCAGCAGCCTGGGGACAGGGGTTTACAATGAGCAGTTCTTC.

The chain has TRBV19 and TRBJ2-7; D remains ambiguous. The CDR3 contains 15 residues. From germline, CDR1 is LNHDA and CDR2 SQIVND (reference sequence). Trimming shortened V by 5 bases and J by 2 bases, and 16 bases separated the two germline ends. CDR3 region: CASSVQLGATYEQYF. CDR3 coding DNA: TGTGCCAGTAGTGTTCAATTGGGCGCCACCTACGAGCAGTACTTC.

For the CDR3, the DNA is TGTGCCAGCAAGGTGGAGGCAGATACGCAGTATTTT. This translates into CASKVEADTQYF. V and J are TRBV2 and TRBJ2-3, with D maybe TRBD2 (5 bases). CDR1 is SNHLY and CDR2 is FYNNEI in the germline V gene. Trimming shortened V by 7 bases and J by 4 bases, and 9 bases separated the two germline ends. The CDR3 runs to 12 residues.

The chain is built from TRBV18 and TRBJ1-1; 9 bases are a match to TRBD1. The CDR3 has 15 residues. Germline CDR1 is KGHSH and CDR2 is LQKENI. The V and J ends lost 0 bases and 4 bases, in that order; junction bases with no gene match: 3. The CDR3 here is CASSPPTGGITEAFF. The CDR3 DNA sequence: TGTGCCAGCTCACCACCGACAGGGGGAATCACTGAAGCTTTCTTT.

CDR3 loop: CASSEFNSYGYTF. The DNA for the CDR3 is TGTGCCAGCAGTGAATTTAACAGCTATGGCTACACCTTC. The rearrangement joins TRBV25-1 to TRBJ1-2; no definite D call. V lost 1 base and J lost 4, with 7 bases in between. The CDR3 extends over 13 amino acids. CDR1 MGHDK and CDR2 SYGVNS come from the germline V gene.

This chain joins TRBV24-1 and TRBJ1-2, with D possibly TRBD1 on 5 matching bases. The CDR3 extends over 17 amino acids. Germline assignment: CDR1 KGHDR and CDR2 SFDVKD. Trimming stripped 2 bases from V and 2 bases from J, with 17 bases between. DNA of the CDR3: TGTGCCACCAGTGATTACAGACAGATCGCAGTAAACTATGGCTACACCTTC. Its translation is CATSDYRQIAVNYGYTF.

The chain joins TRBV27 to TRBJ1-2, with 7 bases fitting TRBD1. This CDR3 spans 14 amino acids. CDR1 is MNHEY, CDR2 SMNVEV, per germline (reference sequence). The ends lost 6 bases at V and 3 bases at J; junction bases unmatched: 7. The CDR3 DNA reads TGTGCCAGCAGCCCGGGACAGCCTCACTATGGCTACACCTTC. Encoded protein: CASSPGQPHYGYTF.